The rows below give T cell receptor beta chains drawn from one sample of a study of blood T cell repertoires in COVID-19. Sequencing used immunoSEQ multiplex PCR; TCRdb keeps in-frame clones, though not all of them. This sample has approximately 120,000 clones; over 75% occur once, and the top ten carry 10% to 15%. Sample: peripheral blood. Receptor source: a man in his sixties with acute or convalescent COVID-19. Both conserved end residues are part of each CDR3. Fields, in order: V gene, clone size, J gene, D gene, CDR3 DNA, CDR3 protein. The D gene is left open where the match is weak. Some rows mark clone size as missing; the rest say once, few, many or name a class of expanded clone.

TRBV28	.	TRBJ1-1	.	TGTGCCAGCAGTGATGCCGGGGTGAGTGTGAACACTGAAGCTTTCTTT	CASSDAGVSVNTEAFF
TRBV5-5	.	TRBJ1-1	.	TGTGCCAGCAGCGGCACCTTGACTGGGTACACTGAAGCTTTCTTT	CASSGTLTGYTEAFF
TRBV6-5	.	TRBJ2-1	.	TGTGCCAGCAGTTCCACCGACTTATCTGCCCCCAATGAGCAGTTCTTC	CASSSTDLSAPNEQFF
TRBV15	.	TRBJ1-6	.	TGTGCCACCAGCAGAGATACGCGCCCAGGGAATTCACCCCTCCACTTT	CATSRDTRPGNSPLHF
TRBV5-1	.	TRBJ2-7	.	TGCGCCAGCAGCTTGGGAGCGGAGAGCTACGAGCAGTACTTC	CASSLGAESYEQYF
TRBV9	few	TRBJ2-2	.	TGTGCCAGCAGCGCGGACACCACCGGGGAGCTGTTTTTT	CASSADTTGELFF
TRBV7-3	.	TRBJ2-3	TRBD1	TGTGCCAGCAGCTCGGGACAGGGGGCAGATACGCAGTATTTT	CASSSGQGADTQYF
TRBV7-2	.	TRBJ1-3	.	TGTGCCAGCAGCTTAGTGGCCGGGTATGGTGGAAACACCATATATTTT	CASSLVAGYGGNTIYF
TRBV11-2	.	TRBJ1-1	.	TGTGCCAGCAGCCCTTACACTGAAGCTTTCTTT	CASSPYTEAFF
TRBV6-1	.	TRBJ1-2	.	TGTGCCAGCAGTGAAGTTGCGGGGAACTATGGCTACACCTTC	CASSEVAGNYGYTF
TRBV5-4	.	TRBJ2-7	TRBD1	TGTGCCAGCAGCTCCCCCTGGACAGGGGAAAACGAGCAGTACTTC	CASSSPWTGENEQYF
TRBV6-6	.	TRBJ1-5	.	TGTGCCAGCAGTTACGGGTCAGGGAATCAGCCCCAGCATTTT	CASSYGSGNQPQHF
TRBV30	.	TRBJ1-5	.	TGTGCCTGGGATAGGGGGGGGAGTACTCAGCCCCAGCATTTT	CAWDRGGSTQPQHF
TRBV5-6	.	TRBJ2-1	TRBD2	TGTGCCAGCAGCCAGAGCGGGAGTATTGAGCAGTTCTTC	CASSQSGSIEQFF
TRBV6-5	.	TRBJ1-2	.	TGTGCCAGCACCCCTCGGACAGACTATGGCTACACCTTC	CASTPRTDYGYTF
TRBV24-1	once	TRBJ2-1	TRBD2	TGTGCCACCAGTGGAGCTAGCGGTACATACTCCTACAATGAGCAGTTCTTC	CATSGASGTYSYNEQFF
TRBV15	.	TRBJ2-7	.	TGTGCCACCAGCAGAGGAGGTAGCTCCTACGAGCAGTACTTC	CATSRGGSSYEQYF